The sequence of this TCR beta chain was determined in a study of blood T cells in healthy people across ages. This clonotype was seen more than once but under ten times. The antigen remains undetermined. With 0 bases removed from V and 6 bases from J, the gap between germline ends came to 15 bases. CDR3 length equals 16 residues. Germline V gene sequence: CDR1 MGHRA, CDR2 YSYEKL. For the second PCR, which ran for roughly 6 to 12 cycles, a sample-barcoded 5' primer and a J-beta primer mix were used. TCRdb re-derived calls from the 5' RACE reads in MiXCR, one entry per CDR3 protein. This sample has approximately 1.5 million distinct CDR3 sequences, with 42% found just once. Each donor supplied around 9.6 milliliters of peripheral blood. Findings of the study overall: Per million T cells, TCR beta diversity dropped roughly linearly as age increased.

The chain combines TRBV4-1 with TRBJ1-5, with D maybe TRBD1 (5 bases). The TCR was taken from a woman between 18 and 29 years old in good health. Sequenced material: blood. CDR3 in DNA: TGCGCCAGCAGCCAAGATTTCAGGGTTATTCGTCAGCCCCAGCATTTT. It encodes CASSQDFRVIRQPQHF.